A selection of T cell receptor beta chains follows, all from one sample in a study of blood T cell repertoires in COVID-19. Generated by immunoSEQ multiplex PCR, the TCRdb table keeps only in-frame clones and is missing some. The table lists approximately 94,000 clones, roughly 91% of them singletons. Specimen: peripheral blood. The receptors come from an elderly woman with active COVID-19. CDR3s include the opening cysteine and the closing phenylalanine or tryptophan. The size field is filled for only some rows; it gives once, few, many or a size class.

clone size,J gene,V gene,CDR3 protein
NA,TRBJ1-5,TRBV19,CASSIPPWGSNQPQHF
NA,TRBJ2-7,TRBV5-6,CASGHGTPFSYEQYF
NA,TRBJ1-1,TRBV28,CASSSGQGRKNTEAFF
once,TRBJ2-1,TRBV7-3,CASSVNLAGVYNEQFF
few,TRBJ1-5,TRBV4-2,CASSQEAQGAISQPQHF
NA,TRBJ2-3,TRBV3-1/TRBV3-2,CASSQDISGNTDTQYF
NA,TRBJ2-7,TRBV9,CASSVRGGGFYEQYF
NA,TRBJ2-4,TRBV27,CASSLTGVAKNIQYF
NA,TRBJ2-4,TRBV5-4,CASSRQGGEDIQYF
once,TRBJ2-7,TRBV11-1,CASSHGRGRAGEQYF
NA,TRBJ2-1,TRBV19,CATSDRNEHNEQFF
NA,TRBJ2-7,TRBV10-3,CAISVLAGDEQYF
NA,TRBJ2-1,TRBV7-3,CASSPAKSSYNEQFF
NA,TRBJ2-3,TRBV6-2/TRBV6-3,CASSYSEHTDTQYF
NA,TRBJ2-1,TRBV12-3/TRBV12-4,CASTNAGGREQFF
NA,TRBJ2-1,TRBV7-2,CASNWTPGSEQFF
NA,TRBJ2-3,TRBV5-1,CASSPLPEQFTDTQYF
NA,TRBJ2-1,TRBV3-1/TRBV3-2,CASSPTLGPSEGEQFF
NA,TRBJ2-2,TRBV6-5,CASTKEGTGELFF
once,TRBJ2-1,TRBV10-3,CAISEAREDEQFF
once,TRBJ2-7,TRBV7-2,CASSSGTDRYEQYF
NA,TRBJ2-2,TRBV19,CASSPLSGTSGNTGELFF
NA,TRBJ2-1,TRBV19,CASSIPGVLYNEQFF
NA,TRBJ1-5,TRBV28,CASSSEGHNQPQHF
NA,TRBJ2-7,TRBV3-1/TRBV3-2,CASSQRGTDEQYF
NA,TRBJ2-3,TRBV29-1,CSVDFRGSLAITDTQYF
NA,TRBJ2-5,TRBV7-2,CASSTYGLAVRETQYF
NA,TRBJ2-7,TRBV4-3,CASSRNGQSEQYF
NA,TRBJ2-3,TRBV5-1,CASSLGGTDTQYF
NA,TRBJ1-1,TRBV7-2,CASSLDQGSSAFF
NA,TRBJ2-5,TRBV6-5,CASSRQTQETQYF
NA,TRBJ2-7,TRBV5-6,CASSRRLPSSYEQYF
NA,TRBJ1-1,TRBV6-1,CASSEGTGPYTEAFF
NA,TRBJ2-2,TRBV27,CASRGTSGSALRPGELFF
NA,TRBJ2-3,TRBV4-1,CASSQGPSGRPTDTQYF
NA,TRBJ1-1,TRBV27,CASSFRSGYTEAFF
once,TRBJ1-1,TRBV9,CASSSRTGAYTEAFF
few,TRBJ1-1,TRBV15,CATSPDGVNTEAFF
once,TRBJ2-7,TRBV7-2,CASSLMRFGTYEQYF
once,TRBJ1-5,TRBV7-2,CASSLPPTGGPNQPQHF
NA,TRBJ2-5,TRBV28,CANLPSGQETQYF
NA,TRBJ1-6,TRBV6-5,CASSYSISYNSPLHF
NA,TRBJ2-6,TRBV11-2,CASSLGGQGAPGANVLTF
many,TRBJ1-5,TRBV7-3,CASSPGPGGTQHF
NA,TRBJ1-2,TRBV18,CASSPRDRRYGYTF
NA,TRBJ2-3,TRBV2,CASNEGVFEDTQYF
NA,TRBJ1-5,TRBV28,CASSSPVKYSNQPQHF
NA,TRBJ1-1,TRBV20-1,CSASLGTGTEAFF
NA,TRBJ2-7,TRBV20-1,CSAGTYEQYF